This TCR beta chain was obtained from a study of blood T cell repertoires in COVID-19. Study-level background: Sites across the United States, Italy and Spain contributed samples from acute and convalescent COVID-19. The analysed material was cDNA or gDNA that came from T cells, B-cell-depleted T cells, or PBMCs.

In the original analysis: Estimated nucleated cell counts came from reference gene primer amplification. TCRdb's table, derived via immunoSEQ multiplex PCR, lists solely in-frame clones and lacks some. V and J calls and clone size are copied from that table; D and trimming were computed from the DNA. The sample holds approximately 140,000 clones; around 80% are singletons and the top ten take roughly 3.5%. The V gene lost 0 bases and the J gene lost 5 bases, with 13 bases spanning the gap. The CDR3 runs to 15 residues. From germline, CDR1 is LGHNA and CDR2 YNFKEQ. What was sequenced was peripheral blood. The chain links TRBV4-2 to TRBJ1-2; D perhaps matches TRBD1 (5 bases). The TCR comes from a man in his 60s with acute or convalescent COVID-19. CDR3 sequence: CASSQEGDLGYGYTF. The CDR3 coding sequence is TGTGCCAGCAGCCAAGAAGGGGATTTAGGGTATGGCTACACCTTC.